This T cell receptor beta chain emerged from a study of graft-versus-host responses after intestinal transplantation. At the level of the study: Every recipient underwent anti-thymocyte globulin induction, then tacrolimus and steroids for two to three years.

The trim removed 4 bases at V and 1 base at J, leaving 7 bases unmatched. Germline CDR1 and CDR2: SGHDT and YYEEEE. The CDR3 sequence is 15 residues long. This clone has a handful of counts. The target antigen is unknown. Generated by immunoSEQ multiplex PCR, the TCRdb table keeps only in-frame clones and is missing some. The repertoire consists of roughly 120,000 clones, with 90% occurring once and the leading ten covering more than 0.15%. The sequences come from unstimulated CD4+ T cells sorted from spleen or lymph node cells, collected before intestinal transplant. V and J are TRBV5-6 and TRBJ1-1; TRBD1 agrees at 7 bases. This TCR was sampled from a human donor who received an intestinal transplant. CDR3 sequence (DNA): TGTGCCAGCAGCGTACGCCGGGACAGGAACACTGAAGCTTTCTTT. This gives the protein CASSVRRDRNTEAFF.